The 10 T cell receptor beta chains reported below all come from one sample, sequenced in a study of T-cell reconstitution after alpha-beta-depleted transplantation in children. Researchers prepared the TCRbeta library using unique molecular identifiers, the study reports. From the PCR reads, TCRdb called clonotypes with MiXCR, one entry per CDR3 protein. This sample has about 980,000 distinct CDR3 sequences; about 29% occur once, and the top ten carry approximately 30%. The material was PBMCs, mostly from graft donor cells, obtained 360 days after TCRalphabeta/CD19-depleted stem cell transplant. The receptor set was obtained from a boy in the first two years of life who had a stem cell transplant for SCID, so the T cells may come from the graft donor.

V and J are TRBV7-9 and TRBJ2-7, with unresolved D. V lost 5 bases, J lost 6 bases, and 17 bases lay in between. The CDR3 has 14 residues. Germline V gene lookup returns CDR1 SEHNR and CDR2 FQNEAQ (reference sequence). Here the CDR3 reads CASSPRMGSIEQYF. The CDR3 DNA is TGTGCCAGCAGCCCCCGGATGGGGTCAATCGAGCAGTACTTC.

This clonotype has only a few counts. This chain joins TRBV15 and TRBJ1-4; D gene ambiguous. Germline V gene lookup returns CDR1 LNHNV and CDR2 YYDKDF (reference sequence). The CDR3 runs 16 residues. V was cut by 5 bases and J by 8 bases, with 21 bases left in between. The CDR3, as DNA: TGTGCCACCAGCGGACTGGGAAAGGCCTCGGAGGAAAAACTGTTTTTT. Protein: CATSGLGKASEEKLFF.

V usage is TRBV12-3 or TRBV12-4 and J usage is TRBJ2-7; D may be TRBD1 or TRBD2 (5 bases each). This CDR3 contains 13 residues. Deletions cut 6 bases from V and 7 bases from J, with 16 bases between. CDR3 sequence: CASRPGTVGEQYF. The CDR3 DNA reads TGTGCCAGCAGGCCTGGGACGGTCGGAGAGCAGTACTTC.

This clonotype was observed a handful of times. The gene calls are TRBV20-1 and TRBJ1-3, with 8 bases identical to TRBD1. With V trimmed by 6 bases and J by 0 bases, 10 bases remained unmatched. Germline values: CDR1 DFQATT, CDR2 SNEGSKA (reference sequence). The CDR3 runs to 16 residues. CDR3: CSAGRQGRGSGNTIYF. In DNA, the CDR3 is TGCAGTGCCGGCAGACAGGGGCGCGGCTCTGGAAACACCATATATTTT.

In nucleotides, the CDR3 is TGTGCCAGCAGCCAAGATATCCGAGATACGCAGTATTTT. This translates into CASSQDIRDTQYF. The chain is built from TRBV3-1 and TRBJ2-3; D gene ambiguous. The germline gives CDR1 LGHDT, CDR2 YNNKEL (reference sequence). The V end was cut by 0 bases, the J end by 5 bases, with 6 bases between. The CDR3 is made up of 13 amino acids.

The J gene is TRBJ2-3, the V gene TRBV5-1; possibly TRBD2 for D (5 bases). Germline CDR1 and CDR2: SGHRS and YFSETQ. The CDR3 loop spans 15 amino acids. Deletions cut 6 bases from V and 1 base from J, with 15 bases between. CDR3 DNA: TGCGCCAGCACCCCAGGCCGGGGAGGCACAGATACGCAGTATTTT. Its translation: CASTPGRGGTDTQYF.

The chain recombines TRBV28 with TRBJ1-5; possibly TRBD1 for D (5 bases). Germline V gene sequence: CDR1 MDHEN, CDR2 SYDVKM. The CDR3 length is 14 residues. With 6 bases removed from V and 7 bases from J, the gap between germline ends came to 16 bases. The CDR3 reads CASRATGLSQPQHF. The CDR3 nucleotides are TGTGCCAGCAGAGCTACAGGTCTATCGCAGCCCCAGCATTTT.

This clonotype was seen repeatedly, ten times or more. The chain combines TRBV5-1 with TRBJ2-3; 12 nucleotides agree with TRBD2. The CDR3 is 17 residues long. The V and J ends lost 0 bases and 2 bases, in that order; junction bases with no gene match: 4. Germline V lookup: CDR1 SGHRS, CDR2 YFSETQ. This CDR3 reads CASSLALAGGFTDTQYF. In DNA form, the CDR3 reads TGCGCCAGCAGCTTGGCCCTAGCGGGGGGGTTCACAGATACGCAGTATTTT.

The chain has TRBV5-1 and TRBJ2-7; D is possibly TRBD2 (5 bases). CDR1 and CDR2 from the germline V gene are SGHRS and YFSETQ. There are 14 residues in the CDR3. V dropped 3 bases and J dropped 0 bases, with 10 bases sitting between them. The DNA of the CDR3 is TGCGCCAGCAGCTACGGGGTGAGCTCCTACGAGCAGTACTTC. Translating it yields CASSYGVSSYEQYF.

The chain couples TRBV27 to TRBJ1-5; D remains unclear. CDR1 is MNHEY and CDR2 is SMNVEV in the germline V gene (reference sequence). This CDR3 is built from 15 residues. V was shortened by 4 bases and J by 0 bases, with 10 bases between the two germline ends. The CDR3 DNA reads TGTGCCAGCAGTTACGACGGTTATAGCAATCAGCCCCAGCATTTT. It translates to CASSYDGYSNQPQHF.